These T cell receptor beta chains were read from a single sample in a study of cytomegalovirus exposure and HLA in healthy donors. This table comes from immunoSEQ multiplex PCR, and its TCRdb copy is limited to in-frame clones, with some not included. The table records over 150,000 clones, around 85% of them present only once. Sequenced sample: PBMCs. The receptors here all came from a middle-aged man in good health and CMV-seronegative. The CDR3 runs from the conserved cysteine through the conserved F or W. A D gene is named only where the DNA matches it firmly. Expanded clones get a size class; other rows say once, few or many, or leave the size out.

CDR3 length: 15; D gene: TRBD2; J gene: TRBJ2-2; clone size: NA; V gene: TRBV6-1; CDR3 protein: CASRRTSGGSGELFF; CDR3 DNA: TGTGCCAGCCGACGGACTAGCGGGGGCTCCGGGGAGCTGTTTTTT
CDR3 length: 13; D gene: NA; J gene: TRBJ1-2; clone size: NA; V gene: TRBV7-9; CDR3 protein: CASSLGGRSGYTF; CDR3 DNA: TGTGCCAGCAGCTTAGGAGGTCGTAGTGGCTACACCTTC
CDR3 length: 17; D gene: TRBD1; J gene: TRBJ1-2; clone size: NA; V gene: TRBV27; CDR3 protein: CASSLSSTDRVISGYTF; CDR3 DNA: TGTGCCAGCAGTTTATCCTCCACGGACAGGGTAATAAGTGGCTACACCTTC
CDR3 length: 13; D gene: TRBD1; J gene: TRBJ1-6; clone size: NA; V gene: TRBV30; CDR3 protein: CAQGTGIMVPLHF; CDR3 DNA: TGTGCCCAGGGGACAGGGATAATGGTACCCCTCCACTTT
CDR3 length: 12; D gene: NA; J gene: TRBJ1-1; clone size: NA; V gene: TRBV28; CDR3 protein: CASAPEHPEAFF; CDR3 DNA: TGTGCCAGCGCCCCCGAGCACCCTGAAGCTTTCTTT
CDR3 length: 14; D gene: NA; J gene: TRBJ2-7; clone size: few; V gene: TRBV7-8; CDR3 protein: CASTLGGGAYEQYF; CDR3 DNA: TGTGCCAGCACCCTTGGAGGGGGGGCCTACGAGCAGTACTTC
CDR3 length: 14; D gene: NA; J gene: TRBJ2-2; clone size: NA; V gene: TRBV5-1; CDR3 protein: CASSLVGRTGELFF; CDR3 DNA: TGCGCCAGCAGCTTGGTCGGGAGAACCGGGGAGCTGTTTTTT
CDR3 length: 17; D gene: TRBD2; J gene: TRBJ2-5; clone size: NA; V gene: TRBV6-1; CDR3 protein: CASSESLAGARQETQYF; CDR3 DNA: TGTGCCAGCAGTGAATCCCTAGCGGGGGCTAGGCAAGAGACCCAGTACTTC
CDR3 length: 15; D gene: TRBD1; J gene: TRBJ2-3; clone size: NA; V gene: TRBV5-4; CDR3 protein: CASQGDRANTDTQYF; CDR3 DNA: TGTGCCAGCCAGGGGGACAGGGCTAACACAGATACGCAGTATTTT
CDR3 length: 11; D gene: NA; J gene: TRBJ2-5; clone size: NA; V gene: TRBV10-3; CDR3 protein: CAISGGETQYF; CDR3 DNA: TGTGCCATCAGTGGAGGAGAGACCCAGTACTTC
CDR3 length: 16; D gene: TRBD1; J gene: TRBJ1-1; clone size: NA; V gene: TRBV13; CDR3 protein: CASSLGRGQVNTEAFF; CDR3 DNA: TGTGCCAGCAGCTTAGGCCGGGGACAGGTGAACACTGAAGCTTTCTTT
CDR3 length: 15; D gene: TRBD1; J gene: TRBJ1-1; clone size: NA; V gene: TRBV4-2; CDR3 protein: CASSRKQGENTEAFF; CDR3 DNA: TGTGCCAGCAGCCGAAAGCAGGGGGAGAACACTGAAGCTTTCTTT
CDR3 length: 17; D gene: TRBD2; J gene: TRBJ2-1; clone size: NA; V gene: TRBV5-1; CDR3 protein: CASSPLSSGGNYNEQFF; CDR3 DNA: TGCGCCAGCAGCCCCCTAAGTAGCGGGGGGAACTACAATGAGCAGTTCTTC
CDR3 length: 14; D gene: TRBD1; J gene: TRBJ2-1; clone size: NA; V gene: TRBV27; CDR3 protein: CASSPGQGYNEQFF; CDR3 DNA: TGTGCCAGCAGCCCGGGACAGGGCTACAATGAGCAGTTCTTC
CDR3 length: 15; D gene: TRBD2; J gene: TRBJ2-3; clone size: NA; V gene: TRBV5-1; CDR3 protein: CASSLDVAGLDTQYF; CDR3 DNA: TGCGCCAGCAGCTTGGACGTAGCGGGGTTAGATACGCAGTATTTT
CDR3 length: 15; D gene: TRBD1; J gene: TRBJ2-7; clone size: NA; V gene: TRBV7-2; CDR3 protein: CASSSRDRGRLGQYF; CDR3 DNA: TGTGCCAGCAGCTCGCGGGACAGGGGGCGCTTGGGGCAGTACTTC
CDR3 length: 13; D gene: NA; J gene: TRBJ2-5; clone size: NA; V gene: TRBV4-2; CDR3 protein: CASSQGLGETQYF; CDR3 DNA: TGTGCCAGCAGCCAAGGACTAGGGGAGACCCAGTACTTC
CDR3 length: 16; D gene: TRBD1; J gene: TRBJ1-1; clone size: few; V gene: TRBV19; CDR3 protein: CASGNTEGTVNTEAFF; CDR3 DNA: TGTGCCAGTGGTAATACGGAGGGGACAGTGAACACTGAAGCTTTCTTT
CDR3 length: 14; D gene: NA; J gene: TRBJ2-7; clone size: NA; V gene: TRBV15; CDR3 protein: CATSLGTFSYEQYF; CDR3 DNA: TGTGCCACCAGCTTGGGGACTTTCTCCTACGAGCAGTACTTC
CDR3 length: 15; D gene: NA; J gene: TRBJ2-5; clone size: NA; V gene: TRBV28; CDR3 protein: CASSFSGIAQETQYF; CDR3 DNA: TGTGCCAGCAGTTTCTCCGGGATTGCACAAGAGACCCAGTACTTC
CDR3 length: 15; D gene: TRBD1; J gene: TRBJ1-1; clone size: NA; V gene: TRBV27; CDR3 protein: CASSPLQGGVFEAFF; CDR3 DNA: TGTGCCAGCAGTCCACTCCAGGGGGGCGTTTTTGAAGCTTTCTTT
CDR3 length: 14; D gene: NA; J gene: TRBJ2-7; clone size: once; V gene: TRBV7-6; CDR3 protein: CASSLVLQDGEQYF; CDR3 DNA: TGTGCCAGCAGCTTAGTTCTACAGGACGGCGAGCAGTACTTC
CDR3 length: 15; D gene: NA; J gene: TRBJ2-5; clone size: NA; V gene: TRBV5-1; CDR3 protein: CASSLDAGTQETQYF; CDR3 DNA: TGCGCCAGCAGTTTGGACGCGGGGACGCAAGAGACCCAGTACTTC
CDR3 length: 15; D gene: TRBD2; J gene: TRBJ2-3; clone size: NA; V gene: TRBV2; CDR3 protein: CASRTSGVITDTQYF; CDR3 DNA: TGTGCCAGCAGGACTAGCGGGGTCATCACAGATACGCAGTATTTT
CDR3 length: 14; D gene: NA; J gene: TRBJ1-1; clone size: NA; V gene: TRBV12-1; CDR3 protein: CASSWDRGATSAFF; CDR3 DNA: TGTGCCAGCAGCTGGGACCGGGGGGCAACCTCAGCTTTCTTT
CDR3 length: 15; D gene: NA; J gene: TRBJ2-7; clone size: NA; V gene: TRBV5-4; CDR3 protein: CASSLGGVRTYEQYF; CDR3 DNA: TGTGCCAGCAGCTTGGGCGGAGTTAGAACCTACGAGCAGTACTTC
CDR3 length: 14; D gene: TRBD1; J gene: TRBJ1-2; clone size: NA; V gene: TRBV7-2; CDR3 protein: CASSTTGGHYGYTF; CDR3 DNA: TGTGCCAGCAGCACTACAGGGGGACATTATGGCTACACCTTC
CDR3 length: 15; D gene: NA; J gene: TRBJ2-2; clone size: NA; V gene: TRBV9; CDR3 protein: CASKMGGGNTGELFF; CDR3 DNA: TGTGCCAGCAAAATGGGGGGGGGCAACACCGGGGAGCTGTTTTTT
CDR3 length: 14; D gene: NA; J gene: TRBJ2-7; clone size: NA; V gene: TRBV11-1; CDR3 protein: CASSRNSETYEQYF; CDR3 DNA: TGTGCCAGCAGCCGTAACAGTGAGACCTACGAGCAGTACTTC
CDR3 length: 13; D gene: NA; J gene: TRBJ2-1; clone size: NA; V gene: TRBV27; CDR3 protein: CATRDSPSNEQFF; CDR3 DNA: TGTGCCACCCGGGACTCCCCGTCCAATGAGCAGTTCTTC
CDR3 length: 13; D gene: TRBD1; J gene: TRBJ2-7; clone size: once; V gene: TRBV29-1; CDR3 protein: CSVGFRTGGEQYF; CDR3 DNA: TGCAGCGTTGGGTTTCGGACAGGGGGCGAGCAGTACTTC
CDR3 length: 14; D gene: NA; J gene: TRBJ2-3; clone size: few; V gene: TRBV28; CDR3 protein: CASSSQGSLDTQYF; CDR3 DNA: TGTGCCAGCAGTTCACAGGGTTCGTTAGATACGCAGTATTTT
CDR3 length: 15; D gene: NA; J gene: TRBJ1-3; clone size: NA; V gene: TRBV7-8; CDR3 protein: CASSSSTGTGNTIYF; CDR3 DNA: TGTGCCAGCAGCTCTAGTACAGGGACTGGAAACACCATATATTTT
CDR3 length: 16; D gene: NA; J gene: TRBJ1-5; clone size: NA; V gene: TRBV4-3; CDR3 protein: CASSPQGMVRNQPQHF; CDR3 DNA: TGCGCCAGCAGCCCACAGGGAATGGTTCGCAATCAGCCCCAGCATTTT
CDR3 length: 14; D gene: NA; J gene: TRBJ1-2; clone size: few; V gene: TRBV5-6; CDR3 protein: CASSLGGRVHGYTF; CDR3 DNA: TGTGCCAGCAGCTTGGGGGGGAGGGTCCATGGCTACACCTTC
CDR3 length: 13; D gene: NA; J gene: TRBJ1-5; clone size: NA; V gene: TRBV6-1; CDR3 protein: CASSRLYNQPQHF; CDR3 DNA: TGTGCCAGCAGCCGACTATACAATCAGCCCCAGCATTTT
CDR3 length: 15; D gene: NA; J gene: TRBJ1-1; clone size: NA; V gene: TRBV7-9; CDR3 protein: CASSLVDLGNTEAFF; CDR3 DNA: TGTGCCAGCAGCTTAGTGGATCTAGGCAACACTGAAGCTTTCTTT
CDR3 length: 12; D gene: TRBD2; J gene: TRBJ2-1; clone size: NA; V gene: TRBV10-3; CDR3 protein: CAFQTSGGAQFF; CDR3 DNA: TGTGCCTTTCAGACTAGCGGGGGGGCCCAGTTCTTC
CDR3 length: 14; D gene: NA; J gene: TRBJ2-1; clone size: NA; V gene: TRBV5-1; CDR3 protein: CASSSRTSSNEQFF; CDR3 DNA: TGCGCCAGCAGCTCCAGGACAAGTTCTAATGAGCAGTTCTTC
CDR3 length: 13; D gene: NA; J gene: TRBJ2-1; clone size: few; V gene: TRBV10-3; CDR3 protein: CAIERPGGNEQFF; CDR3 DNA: TGTGCCATCGAAAGACCGGGTGGCAATGAGCAGTTCTTC
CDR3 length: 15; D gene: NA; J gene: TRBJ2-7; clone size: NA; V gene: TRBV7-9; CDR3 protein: CASSLAGPGVEEQYF; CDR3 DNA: TGTGCCAGCAGCTTAGCGGGACCGGGGGTGGAGGAGCAGTACTTC
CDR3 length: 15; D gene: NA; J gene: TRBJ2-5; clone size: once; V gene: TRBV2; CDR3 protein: CASSTSGGPLHEQYF; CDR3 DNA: NA
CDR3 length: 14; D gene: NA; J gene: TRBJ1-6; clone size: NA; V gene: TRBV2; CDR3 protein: CASSRGAANSPLHF; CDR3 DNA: TGTGCCAGCTCACGGGGAGCCGCCAATTCACCCCTCCACTTT
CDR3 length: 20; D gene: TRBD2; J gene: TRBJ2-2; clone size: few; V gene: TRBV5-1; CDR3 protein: CASSLGSRLAGVRRSGELFF; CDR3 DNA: TGCGCCAGCAGCTTGGGATCAAGACTAGCGGGGGTGAGGAGGAGCGGGGAGCTGTTTTTT
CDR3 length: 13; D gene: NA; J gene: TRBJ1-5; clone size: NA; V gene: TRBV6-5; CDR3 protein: CASSEALRQPQHF; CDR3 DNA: TGTGCCAGCAGTGAAGCGCTGCGTCAGCCCCAGCATTTT
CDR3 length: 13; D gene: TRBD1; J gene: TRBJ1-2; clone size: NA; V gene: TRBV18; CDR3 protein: CASTDRGDYGYTF; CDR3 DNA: TGTGCCAGCACAGACAGGGGGGACTATGGCTACACCTTC
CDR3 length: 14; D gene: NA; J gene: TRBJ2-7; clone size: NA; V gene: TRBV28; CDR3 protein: CASSLGGAKYEQYF; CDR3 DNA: TGTGCCAGCAGTTTGGGCGGGGCAAAATACGAGCAGTACTTC
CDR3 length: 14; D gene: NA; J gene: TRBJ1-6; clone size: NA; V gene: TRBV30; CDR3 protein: CAWSVLRQRSPLHF; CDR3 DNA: TGTGCCTGGAGTGTACTGAGACAGAGGTCACCCCTCCACTTT
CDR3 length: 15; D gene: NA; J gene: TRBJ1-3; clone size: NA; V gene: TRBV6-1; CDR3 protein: CASSDQGQGGNTIYF; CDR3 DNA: TGTGCCAGCAGTGACCAGGGGCAGGGTGGAAACACCATATATTTT
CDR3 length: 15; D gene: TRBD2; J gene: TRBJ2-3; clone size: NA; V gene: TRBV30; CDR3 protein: CAWSTWRGGPDTQYF; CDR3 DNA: TGTGCCTGGAGTACCTGGCGGGGGGGCCCAGATACGCAGTATTTT
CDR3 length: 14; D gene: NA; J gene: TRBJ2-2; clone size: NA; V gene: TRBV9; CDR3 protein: CASSEGGYTGELFF; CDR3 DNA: TGTGCCAGCAGTGAGGGCGGGTACACCGGGGAGCTGTTTTTT
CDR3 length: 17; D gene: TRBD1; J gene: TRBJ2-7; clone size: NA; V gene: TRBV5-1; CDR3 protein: CASSFSVKGQGSYEQYF; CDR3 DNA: TGCGCTAGCAGCTTCTCGGTGAAGGGACAGGGGTCCTACGAGCAGTACTTC
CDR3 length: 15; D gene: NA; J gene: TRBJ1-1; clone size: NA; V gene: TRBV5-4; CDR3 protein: CASSLPPNSGTEAFF; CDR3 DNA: TGTGCCAGCAGCTTGCCTCCGAATAGCGGCACTGAAGCTTTCTTT
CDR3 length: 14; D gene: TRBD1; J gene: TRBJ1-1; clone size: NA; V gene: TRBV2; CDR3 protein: CASKDREGNTEAFF; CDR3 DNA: TGTGCCAGCAAGGACAGGGAGGGGAACACTGAAGCTTTCTTT